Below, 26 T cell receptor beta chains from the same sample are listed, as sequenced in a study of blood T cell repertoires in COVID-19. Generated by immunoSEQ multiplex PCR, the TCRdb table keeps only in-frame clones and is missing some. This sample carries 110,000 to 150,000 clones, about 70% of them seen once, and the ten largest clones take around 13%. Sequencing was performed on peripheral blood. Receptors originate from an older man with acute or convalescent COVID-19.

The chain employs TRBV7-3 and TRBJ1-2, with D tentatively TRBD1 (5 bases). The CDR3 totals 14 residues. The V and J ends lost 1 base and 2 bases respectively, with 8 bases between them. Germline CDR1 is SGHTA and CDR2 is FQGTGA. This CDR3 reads CASSLRGGNYGYTF. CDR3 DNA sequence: TGTGCCAGCAGCTTAAGGGGCGGAAACTATGGCTACACCTTC.

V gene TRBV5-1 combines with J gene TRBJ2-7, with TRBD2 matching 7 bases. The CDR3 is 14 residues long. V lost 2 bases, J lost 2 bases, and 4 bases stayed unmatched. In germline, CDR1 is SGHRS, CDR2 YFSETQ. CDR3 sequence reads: CASSFWGGTYEQYF. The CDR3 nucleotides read TGCGCCAGCAGCTTTTGGGGGGGGACCTACGAGCAGTACTTC.

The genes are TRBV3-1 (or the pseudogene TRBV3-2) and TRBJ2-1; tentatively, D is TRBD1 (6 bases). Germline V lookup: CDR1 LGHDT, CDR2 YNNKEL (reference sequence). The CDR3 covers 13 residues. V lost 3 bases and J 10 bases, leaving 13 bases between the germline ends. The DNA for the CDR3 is TGTGCCAGCAGCCAGGGGGCTATCGAGGAGCAGTTCTTC. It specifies CASSQGAIEEQFF.

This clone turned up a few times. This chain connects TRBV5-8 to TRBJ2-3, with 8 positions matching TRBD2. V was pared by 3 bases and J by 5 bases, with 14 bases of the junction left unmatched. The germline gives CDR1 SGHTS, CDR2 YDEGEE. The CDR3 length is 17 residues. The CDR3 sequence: CASSSRRILAEEDTQYF. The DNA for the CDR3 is TGTGCCAGCAGCTCCCGCCGAATACTAGCGGAAGAAGATACGCAGTATTTT.

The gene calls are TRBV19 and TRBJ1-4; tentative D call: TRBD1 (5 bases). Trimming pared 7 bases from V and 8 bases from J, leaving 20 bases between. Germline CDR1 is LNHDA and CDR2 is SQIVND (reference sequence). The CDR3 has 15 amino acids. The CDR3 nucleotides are TGTGCCAGTATGGGGACCCCGGGAGTTGGAGAAAAACTGTTTTTT. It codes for CASMGTPGVGEKLFF. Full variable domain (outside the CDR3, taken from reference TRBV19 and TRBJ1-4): DGGITQSPKYLFRKEGQNVTLSCEQNLNHDAMYWYRQDPGQGLRLIYYSQIVNDFQKGDIAEGYSVSREKKESFPLTVTSAQKNPTAFYLCASMGTPGVGEKLFFGSGTQLSVL.

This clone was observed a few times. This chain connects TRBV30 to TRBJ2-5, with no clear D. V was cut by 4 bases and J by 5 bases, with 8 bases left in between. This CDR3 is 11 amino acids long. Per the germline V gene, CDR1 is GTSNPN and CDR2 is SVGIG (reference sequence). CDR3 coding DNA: TGTGCCTGGAATTCACGGGAGACCCAGTACTTC. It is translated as CAWNSRETQYF.

This chain's CDR3 is CASSEFRFQPQHF. CDR3 sequence (DNA): TGCGCCAGCAGTGAGTTCCGTTTTCAGCCCCAGCATTTT. The chain carries TRBV10-2 and TRBJ1-5; no clear D gene. This CDR3 is built from 13 residues. The germline gives CDR1 WSHSY, CDR2 SAAADI. V lost 1 base and J 6 bases, leaving 7 bases between the germline ends.

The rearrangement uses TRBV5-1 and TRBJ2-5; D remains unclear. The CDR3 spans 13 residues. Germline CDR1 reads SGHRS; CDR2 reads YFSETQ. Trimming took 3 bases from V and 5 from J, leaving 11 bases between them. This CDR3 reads CASSSGFGETQYF. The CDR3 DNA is TGCGCCAGCAGCTCCGGATTCGGGGAGACCCAGTACTTC.

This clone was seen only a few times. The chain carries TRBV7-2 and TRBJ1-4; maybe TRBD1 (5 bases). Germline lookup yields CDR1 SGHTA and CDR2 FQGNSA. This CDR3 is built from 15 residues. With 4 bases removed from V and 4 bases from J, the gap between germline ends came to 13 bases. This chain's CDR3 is CASSWAGRDNEKLFF. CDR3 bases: TGTGCCAGCAGCTGGGCAGGGCGGGATAATGAAAAACTGTTTTTT.

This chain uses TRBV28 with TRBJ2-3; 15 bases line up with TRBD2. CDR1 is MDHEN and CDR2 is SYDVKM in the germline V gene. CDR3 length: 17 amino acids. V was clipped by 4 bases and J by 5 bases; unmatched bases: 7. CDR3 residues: CASSSGLAGGQLDTQYF. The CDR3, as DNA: TGTGCCAGCAGTTCCGGACTAGCGGGGGGGCAGTTAGATACGCAGTATTTT. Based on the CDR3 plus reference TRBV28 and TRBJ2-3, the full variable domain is DVKVTQSSRYLVKRTGEKVFLECVQDMDHENMFWYRQDPGLGLRLIYFSYDVKMKEKGDIPEGYSVSREKKERFSLILESASTNQTSMYLCASSSGLAGGQLDTQYFGPGTRLTVL.

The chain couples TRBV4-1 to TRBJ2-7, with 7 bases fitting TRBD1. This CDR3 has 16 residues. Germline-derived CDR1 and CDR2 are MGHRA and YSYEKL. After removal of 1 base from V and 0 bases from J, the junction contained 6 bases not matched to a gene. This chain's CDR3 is CASSQGTGYPSYEQYF. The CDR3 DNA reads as TGCGCCAGCAGCCAAGGGACAGGATACCCCTCCTACGAGCAGTACTTC.

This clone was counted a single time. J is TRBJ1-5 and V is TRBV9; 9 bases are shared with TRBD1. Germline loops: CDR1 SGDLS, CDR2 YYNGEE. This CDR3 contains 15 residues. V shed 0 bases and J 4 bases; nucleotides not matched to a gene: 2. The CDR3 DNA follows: TGTGCCAGCAGCGTAGGGACAGGGGTAAATCAGCCCCAGCATTTT. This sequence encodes CASSVGTGVNQPQHF. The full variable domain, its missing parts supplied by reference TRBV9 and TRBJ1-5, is DSGVTQTPKHLITATGQRVTLRCSPRSGDLSVYWYQQSLDQGLQFLIQYYNGEERAKGNILERFSAQQFPDLHSELNLSSLELGDSALYFCASSVGTGVNQPQHFGDGTRLSIL.

CDR3 DNA sequence: TGCGCCAGCAGCCCCCCAACTGACAGGGGAGAAGCTTTCTTT. Its translation: CASSPPTDRGEAFF. V usage is TRBV5-1 and J usage is TRBJ1-1; 8 nucleotides agree with TRBD1. The V gene end was trimmed by 4 bases and the J gene end by 8 bases; junction bases not matched to a gene: 10. The CDR3 spans 14 residues. Germline loops: CDR1 SGHRS, CDR2 YFSETQ.

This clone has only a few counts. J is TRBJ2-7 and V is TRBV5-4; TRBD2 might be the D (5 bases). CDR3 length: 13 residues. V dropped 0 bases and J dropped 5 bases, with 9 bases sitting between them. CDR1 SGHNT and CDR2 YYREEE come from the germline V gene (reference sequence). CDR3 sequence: CASSLVGRHEQYF. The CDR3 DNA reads TGTGCCAGCAGCTTGGTAGGGAGACACGAGCAGTACTTC.

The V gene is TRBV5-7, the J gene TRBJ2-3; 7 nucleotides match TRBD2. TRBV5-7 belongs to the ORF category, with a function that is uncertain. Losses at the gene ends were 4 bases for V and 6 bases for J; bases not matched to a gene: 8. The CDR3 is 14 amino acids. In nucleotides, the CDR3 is TGTGCCAGCAGCGGGGGGGACTGCGCCGATACGCAGTATTTT. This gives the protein CASSGGDCADTQYF.

The CDR3 DNA reads TGTGCCAGTAGTATGTGGGCTAGCGGGACTAAAAACATTCAGTACTTC. Translation: CASSMWASGTKNIQYF. The chain recombines TRBV19 with TRBJ2-4, with 9 bases fitting TRBD2. Per the germline V gene, CDR1 is LNHDA and CDR2 is SQIVND (reference sequence). This CDR3 is 16 amino acids long. V trimming: 3 bases; J trimming: 4 bases; junction bases outside the gene matches: 7. The full variable domain, with the rest looked up from reference TRBV19 and TRBJ2-4, is DGGITQSPKYLFRKEGQNVTLSCEQNLNHDAMYWYRQDPGQGLRLIYYSQIVNDFQKGDIAEGYSVSREKKESFPLTVTSAQKNPTAFYLCASSMWASGTKNIQYFGAGTRLSVL.

CDR3 protein: CATSRGETATNYGYTF. The DNA for the CDR3 is TGTGCCACCAGCAGAGGGGAGACGGCGACTAACTATGGCTACACCTTC. The V and J genes are TRBV15 and TRBJ1-2; the D is unclear. The CDR3 runs 16 residues. Germline CDR1 and CDR2: LNHNV and YYDKDF (reference sequence). The ends were cut back, 1 base at V and 0 bases at J, with 12 bases in the middle.

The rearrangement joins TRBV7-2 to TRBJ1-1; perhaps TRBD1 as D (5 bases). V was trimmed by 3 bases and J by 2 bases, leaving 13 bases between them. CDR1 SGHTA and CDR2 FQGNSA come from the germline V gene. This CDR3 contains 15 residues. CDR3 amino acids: CASSLAGWLNTEAFF. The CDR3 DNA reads TGTGCCAGCAGCTTGGCAGGGTGGCTAAACACTGAAGCTTTCTTT.

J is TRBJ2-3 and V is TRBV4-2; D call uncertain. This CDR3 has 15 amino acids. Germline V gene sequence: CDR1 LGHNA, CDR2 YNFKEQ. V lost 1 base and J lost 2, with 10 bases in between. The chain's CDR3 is CASSQVLENTDTQYF. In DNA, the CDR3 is TGTGCCAGCAGCCAAGTCCTAGAGAACACAGATACGCAGTATTTT.

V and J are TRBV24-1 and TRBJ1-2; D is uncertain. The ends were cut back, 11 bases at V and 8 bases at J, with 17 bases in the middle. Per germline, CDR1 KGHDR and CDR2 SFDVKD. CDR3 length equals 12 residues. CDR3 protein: CAIFYPRGGYTF. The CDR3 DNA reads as TGTGCCATATTTTACCCACGCGGGGGCTACACCTTC.

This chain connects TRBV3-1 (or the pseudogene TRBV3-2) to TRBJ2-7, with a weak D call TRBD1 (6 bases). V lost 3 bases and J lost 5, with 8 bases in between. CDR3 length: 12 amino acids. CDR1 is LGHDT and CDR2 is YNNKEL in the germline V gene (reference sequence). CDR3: CASSHYRDEQYF. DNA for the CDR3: TGTGCCAGCAGCCATTACAGGGACGAGCAGTACTTC.

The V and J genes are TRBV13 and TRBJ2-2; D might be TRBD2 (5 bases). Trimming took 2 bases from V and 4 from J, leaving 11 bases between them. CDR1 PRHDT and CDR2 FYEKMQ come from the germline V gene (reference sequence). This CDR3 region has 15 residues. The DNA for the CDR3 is TGTGCCAGCAGCTTAAGGACTGCACGCACCGGGGAGCTGTTTTTT. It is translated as CASSLRTARTGELFF.

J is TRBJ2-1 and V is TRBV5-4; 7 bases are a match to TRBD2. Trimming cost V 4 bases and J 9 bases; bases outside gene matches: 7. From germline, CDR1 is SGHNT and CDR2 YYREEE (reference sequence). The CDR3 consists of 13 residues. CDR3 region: CASSPRGGGEQFF. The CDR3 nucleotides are TGTGCCAGCAGCCCGAGGGGCGGGGGTGAGCAGTTCTTC.

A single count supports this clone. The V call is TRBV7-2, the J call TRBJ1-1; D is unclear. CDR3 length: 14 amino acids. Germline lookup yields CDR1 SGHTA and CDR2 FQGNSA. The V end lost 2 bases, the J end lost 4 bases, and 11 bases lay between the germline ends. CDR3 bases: TGTGCCAGCAGCTTATCAGCGGCATCCACTGAAGCTTTCTTT. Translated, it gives CASSLSAASTEAFF. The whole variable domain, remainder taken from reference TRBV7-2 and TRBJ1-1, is GAGVSQSPSNKVTEKGKDVELRCDPISGHTALYWYRQSLGQGLEFLIYFQGNSAPDKSGLPSDRFSAERTGGSVSTLTIQRTQQEDSAVYLCASSLSAASTEAFFGQGTRLTVV.

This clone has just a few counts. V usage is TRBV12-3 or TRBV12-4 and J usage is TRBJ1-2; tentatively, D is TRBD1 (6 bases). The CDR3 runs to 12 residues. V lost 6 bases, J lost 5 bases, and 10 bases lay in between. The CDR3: CASSQDSYGYTF. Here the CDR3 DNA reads TGTGCCAGCAGCCAGGACAGTTATGGCTACACCTTC.

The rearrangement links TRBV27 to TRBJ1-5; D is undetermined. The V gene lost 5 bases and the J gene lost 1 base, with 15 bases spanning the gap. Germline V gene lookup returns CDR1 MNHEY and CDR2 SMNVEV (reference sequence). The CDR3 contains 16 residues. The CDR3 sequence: CASSKIFGKSNQPQHF. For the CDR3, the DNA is TGTGCCAGCAGTAAGATATTCGGGAAGAGCAATCAGCCCCAGCATTTT.